This entry features one T cell receptor (beta chain) sequence. What it binds is not known. The CDR3 length is 15 residues. CDR1 and CDR2 (germline): LGHDT, YNNKEL (reference sequence). This specimen comes from a study of monozygotic twins with inflammatory bowel disease. General observations from the study: Among IBD patients, fewer clonotypes were shared with others than among healthy twins, especially with disease activity.

Reprocessing the 5' RACE reads, TCRdb reports a single entry for every CDR3 protein and omits DNA. This sample's clone table lists around 380,000 distinct CDR3 sequences. Material for sequencing was blood. The chain uses TRBV3-1 and TRBJ2-1; the TRBD1 assignment by TCRdb is unverifiable without DNA. This TCR was recovered from a human donor with ulcerative colitis or Crohn's disease, or a healthy co-twin of an affected twin (not recorded which). Here the CDR3 reads CASSQGTPFYNEQFF.